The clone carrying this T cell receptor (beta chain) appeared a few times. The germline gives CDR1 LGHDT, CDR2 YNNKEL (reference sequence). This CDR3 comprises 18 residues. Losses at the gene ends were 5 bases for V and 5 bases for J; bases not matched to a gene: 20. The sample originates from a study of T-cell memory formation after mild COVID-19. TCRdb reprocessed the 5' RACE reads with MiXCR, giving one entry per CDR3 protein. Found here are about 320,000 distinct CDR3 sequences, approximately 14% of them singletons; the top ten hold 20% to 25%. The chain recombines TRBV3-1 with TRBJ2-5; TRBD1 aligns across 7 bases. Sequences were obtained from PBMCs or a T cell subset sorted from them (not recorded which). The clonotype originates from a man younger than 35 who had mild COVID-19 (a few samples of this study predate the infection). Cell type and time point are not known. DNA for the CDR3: TGTGCCAGCAGCTCCCAGCTCCCGGGACAGTGGACGGAGGAGACCCAGTACTTC. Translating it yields CASSSQLPGQWTEETQYF.